The 6 T cell receptor beta chains given below trace back to one sample, sequenced in a study of regulatory T cells in long-lasting Graves disease. The time point: newly diagnosed GD, antithyroid drugs for less than 3 months. PBMC RNA served as the TCR library source. Relying on iRepertoire HTBI primers and Arm-PCR of CDR3 regions, the team built TCR beta libraries. TCRdb redid the calling of the multiplex PCR reads with MiXCR, one entry per CDR3 protein. The repertoire holds about 530,000 distinct CDR3 sequences, with around 16% as singletons. These same data were also listed under a study on T cells in Graves' hyperthyroidism and ophthalmopathy.

The sample in question was peripheral blood mononuclear cells (PBMCs), obtained at new diagnosis, from a patient treated with antithyroid drugs. These receptors all stem from a woman aged 35-60 years with Graves disease.

This clonotype was observed a few times. The chain has TRBV7-2 and TRBJ2-1, with D tentatively TRBD2 (5 bases). V gave up 4 bases and J gave up 7 bases, with 17 bases separating them. This CDR3 is 15 amino acids long. The V gene's germline CDR1 is SGHTA and CDR2 FQGNSA. CDR3 coding DNA: TGTGCCAGCAGCTCCCGCCGGGATCCTCAAAATGAGCAGTTCTTC. This gives the protein CASSSRRDPQNEQFF.

In this sample, this clonotype turned up a few times. This chain joins TRBV5-1 and TRBJ2-7; 9 bases line up with TRBD2. The V segment lost 1 base and the J segment 3 bases; nucleotides outside the gene matches: 5. CDR1 is SGHRS, CDR2 YFSETQ, per germline. The CDR3 covers 15 residues. Here the CDR3 DNA reads TGCGCCAGCAGCTTGTTGGTAGCGGGGGACTACGAGCAGTACTTC. Its protein product is CASSLLVAGDYEQYF.

The rearrangement uses TRBV19 and TRBJ1-2; D is perhaps TRBD1 (5 bases). CDR3 length: 14 residues. In germline, CDR1 is LNHDA, CDR2 SQIVND (reference sequence). The ends were cut back, 6 bases at V and 4 bases at J, with 15 bases in the middle. The CDR3 DNA reads TGTGCCAGTAGCCCACGGGGCAGAATCTATGGCTACACCTTC. Amino acids: CASSPRGRIYGYTF.

The J gene is TRBJ2-4, the V gene TRBV29-1, with a possible D match to TRBD2 (7 bases). The germline CDR1 and CDR2 sequences are SQVTM and ANQGSEA. The CDR3 has 14 amino acids. V lost 0 bases, J lost 8 bases, and 14 bases lay in between. The CDR3 here is CSVEDKQGGHIQYF. CDR3 DNA: TGCAGCGTTGAAGACAAACAGGGAGGGCACATTCAGTACTTC.

This clonotype was counted at least ten times. V is TRBV28 and J is TRBJ2-7; unclear D gene. Trimming removed 5 bases at V and 3 bases at J, with 17 bases between. The CDR3 spans 15 residues. Germline CDR1 reads MDHEN; CDR2 reads SYDVKM. For the CDR3, the DNA is TGTGCCAGCAGTCGACCCCTGGCCAAGAGCTACGAGCAGTACTTC. This sequence encodes CASSRPLAKSYEQYF.

Note on this clonotype: Sequence at one end of the junction differs from germline and may be a read error. The chain joins TRBV3-1 to TRBJ2-1; D uncertain. Germline CDR1 and CDR2: LGHDT and YNNKEL (reference sequence). This CDR3 is built from 11 residues. CDR3 region: CASGQNNEQFF. The CDR3 DNA reads TGTGCCAGCGGCCAAAACAATGAGCAGTTCTTC.